The clone carrying this T cell receptor (beta chain) was picked up one time. The germline gives CDR1 SGHVS, CDR2 FNYEAQ. The CDR3 contains 15 residues. V lost 5 bases to trimming and J lost 2 bases, with 16 bases between them. This sample stems from a study of blood T cell repertoires in COVID-19. Study context: Material from acute and convalescent COVID-19 was sourced from the United States, Italy and Spain. From T cells, B-cell-depleted T cells, or PBMCs came the material, which was cDNA or gDNA.

Assay: immunoSEQ multiplex PCR; the TCRdb copy retains only in-frame clones and omits some. In the table there are some 39,000 clones, 75% to 85% of which are singletons. The origin of this receptor is an older man with acute or convalescent COVID-19. Sequencing was done on a sample of peripheral blood. This rearrangement joins TRBV7-6 to TRBJ2-7; D gene uncertain. The CDR3 here is CASSPTEAPTYEQYF. The CDR3 nucleotides read TGTGCCAGCAGCCCCACCGAGGCACCGACCTACGAGCAGTACTTC.